This T cell receptor (beta chain) was found in a study of T cells in Graves' hyperthyroidism and ophthalmopathy. Amplification of TCR beta CDR3 regions used RNA as the template. The primer set for the first-round RT-PCR of the TCR CDR3 was HTBI. TCRdb itself ran the multiplex PCR reads through MiXCR, one entry per CDR3 protein. The sample has about 840,000 distinct CDR3 sequences, about two fifths seen once. General study results and limits: Using 13 V-J features, a model discriminated ophthalmopathy from stable hyperthyroidism.

Per the germline V gene, CDR1 is LNHDA and CDR2 is SQIVND (reference sequence). With 5 bases clipped from V and 2 bases from J, the junction kept 9 bases outside the gene matches. The CDR3 is 15 amino acids. This clonotype was found a few times. Antigen specificity is unknown. Sequencing input: blood. This chain joins TRBV19 and TRBJ2-7; TRBD1 matches 7 bases. The origin of this receptor is a man aged 18 to 29 with Graves' hyperthyroidism. The CDR3 nucleotides read TGTGCCAGTAGTCGAGACAGGGTGGTACCCTACGAGCAGTACTTC. The encoded protein is CASSRDRVVPYEQYF.